Listed below are T cell receptor beta chains from one sample, sequenced in a study of persistence of HIV-infected CD4 T cells. These receptors are not linked to any known antigen. Generated by immunoSEQ multiplex PCR, the TCRdb table keeps only in-frame clones and is missing some. This sample has 37,000 or so clones, with around 80% found just once. Sequencing was performed on CD4+ T cells sorted from PBMCs after approximately 20-hour stimulation, taken from a patient who received antiretroviral therapy. The receptors were sampled from an adult man with HIV who was CMV-seropositive. The CDR3 runs from the conserved cysteine through the conserved F or W. D genes are given only for firm matches. Not every row has a clone size; where given, it reads once, few, many or a size class.

d_gene	abundance	v_gene	j_gene	CDR3aa	CDR3nt
.	.	TRBV3-1/TRBV3-2	TRBJ2-2	CASSRKGAGTTGELFF	TGTGCCAGCTCCCGAAAAGGAGCGGGTACCACCGGGGAGCTGTTTTTT
.	.	TRBV27	TRBJ2-3	CASSLYGDTQYF	TGTGCCAGCAGTTTATATGGCGATACGCAGTATTTT
TRBD2	.	TRBV27	TRBJ2-1	CASSSSGTSGGGFNEQFF	TGTGCCAGCAGTTCGTCCGGGACTAGCGGGGGGGGCTTCAATGAGCAGTTCTTC
.	.	TRBV29-1	TRBJ2-1	CSVGGLNNEQFF	TGCAGCGTTGGTGGACTTAACAATGAGCAGTTCTTC
.	.	TRBV5-4	TRBJ2-5	CASSLVGETQYF	TGTGCCAGCAGCTTGGTAGGAGAGACCCAGTACTTC
.	.	TRBV25-1	TRBJ1-5	CASSDFSNQPQHF	TGTGCCAGCAGTGATTTTAGCAATCAGCCCCAGCATTTT
.	.	TRBV28	TRBJ2-1	CASTPSQGSSYNEQFF	TGTGCCAGCACCCCCAGCCAGGGATCCTCCTACAATGAGCAGTTCTTC
.	.	TRBV6-6	TRBJ1-2	CASRTLTTNYGYTF	TGTGCCAGCAGAACATTAACAACTAACTATGGCTACACCTTC
TRBD1	.	TRBV9	TRBJ2-1	CASSPGQGAQMGFYNEQFF	TGTGCCAGCAGCCCGGGACAGGGGGCGCAGATGGGGTTTTACAATGAGCAGTTCTTC
.	.	TRBV5-1	TRBJ2-3	CASSAGLRTDTQYF	TGCGCCAGCAGCGCGGGACTCCGCACAGATACGCAGTATTTT
.	few	TRBV5-4	TRBJ2-1	CASRFGGGFYNEQFF	TGTGCCAGCAGATTTGGTGGGGGGTTCTACAATGAGCAGTTCTTC
TRBD1	.	TRBV5-1	TRBJ2-7	CASSPVDRGTEQYF	TGCGCCAGCAGCCCCGTAGACAGGGGGACCGAGCAGTACTTC
.	.	TRBV28	TRBJ1-2	CASRRTGYGYTF	TGTGCCAGCAGACGCACAGGGTATGGCTACACCTTC
.	once	TRBV5-1	TRBJ2-3	CASSWNPGTDTQYF	TGCGCCAGCAGCTGGAATCCGGGCACAGATACGCAGTATTTT
.	few	TRBV10-3	TRBJ1-5	CAISVGGSGTQPQHF	TGTGCCATCAGTGTAGGAGGGTCCGGGACTCAGCCCCAGCATTTT
.	.	TRBV20-1	TRBJ1-1	CSASKVGLTEAFF	TGCAGTGCTAGTAAGGTGGGGCTCACTGAAGCTTTCTTT
TRBD1	.	TRBV27	TRBJ1-1	CASRLRDRSNTEAFF	TGTGCCAGCAGGCTCCGGGACAGGAGTAACACTGAAGCTTTCTTT
TRBD1	.	TRBV19	TRBJ1-5	CASSIGRGYNQPQHF	TGTGCCAGTAGTATTGGCAGGGGGTATAATCAGCCCCAGCATTTT
.	.	TRBV12-5	TRBJ2-6	CASQSRETNVLTF	TGTGCTAGTCAGAGCAGGGAGACCAACGTCCTGACTTTC
.	.	TRBV6-5	TRBJ1-1	CASSRIERNTEAFF	TGTGCCAGCAGTCGAATCGAACGGAACACTGAAGCTTTCTTT
.	.	TRBV2	TRBJ1-2	CASATGRGNYGYTF	TGTGCCTCAGCAACGGGACGGGGAAACTATGGCTACACCTTC
.	.	TRBV6-5	TRBJ1-5	CASSPDSLSNQPQHF	TGTGCCAGCAGTCCGGACAGCCTCTCAAATCAGCCCCAGCATTTT
.	once	TRBV5-1	TRBJ1-6	CASSLGGTNYNSPLHF	TGCGCCAGCAGCTTAGGGGGGACTAACTATAATTCACCCCTCCACTTT
.	.	TRBV30	TRBJ1-6	CAWSEQIYNSPLHF	TGTGCCTGGAGTGAACAGATATATAATTCACCCCTCCACTTT
TRBD2	.	TRBV6-5	TRBJ2-1	CASSPGTRGYEQFF	TGTGCCAGCAGCCCCGGGACTAGAGGTTATGAGCAGTTCTTC
TRBD2	.	TRBV2	TRBJ2-3	CASSPRTSGTDTQYF	TGTGCCAGCAGTCCCCGGACTAGCGGCACAGATACGCAGTATTTT
.	.	TRBV12-3/TRBV12-4	TRBJ1-3	CASSRTSGNTIYF	TGTGCCAGCAGTCGGACCTCTGGAAACACCATATATTTT
.	.	TRBV2	TRBJ2-7	CASSVSRTYEQYF	TGTGCCAGCAGTGTCAGCAGGACCTACGAGCAGTACTTC